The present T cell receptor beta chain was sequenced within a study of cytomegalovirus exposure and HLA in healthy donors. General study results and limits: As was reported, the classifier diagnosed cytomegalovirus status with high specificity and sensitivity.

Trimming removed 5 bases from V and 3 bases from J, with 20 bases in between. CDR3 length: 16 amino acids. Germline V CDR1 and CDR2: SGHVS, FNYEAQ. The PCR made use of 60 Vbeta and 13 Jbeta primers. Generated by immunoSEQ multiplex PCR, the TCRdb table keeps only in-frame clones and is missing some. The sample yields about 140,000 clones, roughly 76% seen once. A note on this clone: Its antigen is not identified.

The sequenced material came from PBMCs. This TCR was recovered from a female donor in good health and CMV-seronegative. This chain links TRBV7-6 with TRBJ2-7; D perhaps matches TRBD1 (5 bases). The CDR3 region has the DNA TGTGCCAGCAGCCCCCCCACGACAGTACCCCTCTACGAGCAGTACTTC. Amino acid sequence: CASSPPTTVPLYEQYF. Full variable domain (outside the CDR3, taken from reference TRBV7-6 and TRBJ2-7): GAGVSQSPRYKVTKRGQDVALRCDPISGHVSLYWYRQALGQGPEFLTYFNYEAQQDKSGLPNDRFSAERPEGSISTLTIQRTEQRDSAMYRCASSPPTTVPLYEQYFGPGTRLTVT.